This T cell receptor (beta chain) emerged from a study of CD8 T cells in ankylosing spondylitis. CDR1 GTSNPN and CDR2 SVGIG come from the germline V gene (reference sequence). The CDR3 extends over 11 amino acids. V lost 0 bases to trimming and J lost 10 bases, with 7 bases between them. TCRdb analysed the 5' RACE reads with MiXCR anew, one entry per CDR3 protein. Here the sample spans hundreds of thousands of distinct CDR3 sequences, 20% to 25% being singletons. This receptor was identified in a male donor with ankylosing spondylitis or in good health (not recorded which). The sequenced sample consisted of blood, either unsorted or a sorted T cell fraction (not recorded which). The rearrangement joins TRBV30 to TRBJ2-1, with D possibly TRBD1 on 5 matching bases. The CDR3 bases are TGTGCCTGGAGTGTACAGGAGGAGCAGTTCTTC. This sequence encodes CAWSVQEEQFF. Supplemented by reference TRBV30 and TRBJ2-1, the full variable domain reads SQTIHQWPATLVQPVGSPLSLECTVEGTSNPNLYWYRQAAGRGLQLLFYSVGIGQISSEVPQNLSASRPQDRQFILSSKKLLLSDSGFYLCAWSVQEEQFFGPGTRLTVL.